Following are 17 T cell receptor beta chains from one sample sequenced in a study of OX40 agonist ivuxolimab in advanced cancers. The library was prepared using the immunoSEQ multiplex PCR assay. Held by TCRdb, this immuneACCESS table contains in-frame sequences only and omits some clones. Under half of the omission traces to an unresolved V gene where checked; the cause of the rest is unknown. Counted in this sample were about 45,000 clones; around 82% of them appeared once. The ten biggest clones cover more than 2% of the sample. The material was CD4+ or CD8+ T cells sorted from blood, obtained in a trial of the OX40 agonist ivuxolimab. The receptors shown here come from an adult with an advanced solid tumor such as melanoma, head and neck, liver or kidney cancer.

The chain links TRBV7-9 to TRBJ2-1, with 7 nucleotides matching TRBD1. The CDR3 length is 15 residues. The trim removed 4 bases at V and 4 bases at J, leaving 7 bases unmatched. Germline V gene data show CDR1 as SEHNR and CDR2 as FQNEAQ (reference sequence). The CDR3 is CASSSTGPLYNEQFF. Here the CDR3 DNA reads TGTGCCAGCAGCTCGACAGGGCCCCTTTACAATGAGCAGTTCTTC.

On this clone itself: At one of its ends the junction is not consistent with the germline gene, which may arise from a read error. The chain employs TRBV7-7 and TRBJ2-5, with D perhaps TRBD1 (5 bases). Germline loops: CDR1 SSHAT, CDR2 FNYEAQ (reference sequence). The CDR3 runs 14 residues. CDR3 in amino acids: CASSRAGPQETQYF. Here the CDR3 DNA reads TGTGCTAGCAGCCGTGCAGGGCCCCAAGAGACCCAGTACTTC.

This chain links TRBV18 with TRBJ2-3; no definite D call. Germline CDR1 KGHSH, CDR2 LQKENI. The V gene lost 6 bases and the J gene lost 5 bases, with 12 bases spanning the gap. This CDR3 spans 13 amino acids. Written as DNA, the CDR3 is TGTGCCAGCTCGCCCATTTCCGGAGATACGCAGTATTTT. It codes for CASSPISGDTQYF.

The CDR3 protein is CASSRRGGREETQYF. For the CDR3, the DNA is TGTGCCAGCAGCCGCCGGGGTGGCAGGGAGGAGACCCAGTACTTC. This chain links TRBV11-2 with TRBJ2-5; D is possibly TRBD1 or TRBD2 (5 bases each). In germline, CDR1 is SGHAT, CDR2 FQNNGV. This CDR3 region has 15 residues. The V end lost 5 bases, the J end lost 5 bases, and 18 bases lay between the germline ends. Filled out from reference TRBV11-2 and TRBJ2-5, the complete variable domain reads EAGVAQSPRYKIIEKRQSVAFWCNPISGHATLYWYQQILGQGPKLLIQFQNNGVVDDSQLPKDRFSAERLKGVDSTLKIQPAKLEDSAVYLCASSRRGGREETQYFGPGTRLLVL.

The chain recombines TRBV9 with TRBJ2-5; 8 nucleotides agree with TRBD2. Germline assignment: CDR1 SGDLS and CDR2 YYNGEE. The CDR3 length is 15 residues. With 3 bases clipped from V and 5 bases from J, the junction kept 9 bases outside the gene matches. The CDR3 region has the DNA TGTGCCAGCAGCGCCCAAAGGGGACTAGGGGAGACCCAGTACTTC. It is translated as CASSAQRGLGETQYF.

This chain joins TRBV7-6 and TRBJ2-3; D gene ambiguous. The CDR3 contains 14 residues. Trimming stripped 0 bases from V and 0 bases from J, with 4 bases between. From germline, CDR1 is SGHVS and CDR2 FNYEAQ. CDR3 residues: CASSLALSTDTQYF. The CDR3 DNA reads as TGTGCCAGCAGCTTAGCGCTCAGCACAGATACGCAGTATTTT.

This clone occurred a few times. This sequence joins TRBV6-1 and TRBJ2-7, with 7 bases lining up with TRBD2. This CDR3 is built from 14 residues. The V segment lost 7 bases and the J segment 3 bases; nucleotides outside the gene matches: 9. Germline V CDR1 and CDR2: MNHNS, SASEGT. In nucleotides, the CDR3 is TGTGCCAGCACCCGAGCGGGGTCCTACTACGAGCAGTACTTC. Its protein product is CASTRAGSYYEQYF.

The V call is TRBV7-6, the J call TRBJ2-2; 7 bases map to TRBD1. CDR3 size: 13 residues. The ends lost 5 bases at V and 6 bases at J; junction bases unmatched: 3. Germline CDR1 SGHVS, CDR2 FNYEAQ. Here the CDR3 DNA reads TGTGCCAGCAGCGCAGGGGGACCCGGGGAGCTGTTTTTT. This sequence encodes CASSAGGPGELFF.

The chain recombines TRBV5-4 with TRBJ1-3; D gene ambiguous. Trimming left V 4 bases short and J 2 bases short, with 7 bases between. This CDR3 has 13 residues. CDR1 is SGHNT and CDR2 is YYREEE in the germline V gene (reference sequence). The CDR3 DNA reads TGTGCCAGCAGCGGGAGGACTGGAAACACCATATATTTT. Translating it yields CASSGRTGNTIYF.

The chain links TRBV10-1 to TRBJ2-3; D not certain. With 5 bases removed from V and 5 bases from J, the gap between germline ends came to 11 bases. Per the germline V gene, CDR1 is WNHNN and CDR2 is SYGVQD (reference sequence). CDR3 length equals 13 residues. The CDR3 loop reads CASSPKVVDTQYF. CDR3 in DNA: TGCGCCAGCAGTCCCAAAGTGGTAGATACGCAGTATTTT.

This sequence joins TRBV7-9 and TRBJ2-1; tentatively, D is TRBD2 (8 bases). Trimming removed 6 bases at V and 6 bases at J, with 24 bases between. Germline V gives CDR1 SEHNR, CDR2 FQNEAQ (reference sequence). The CDR3 has 17 amino acids. In DNA form, the CDR3 reads TGTGCCAGCAGACCCTCAGCGGGAGTTTCAGGGGGCAATGAGCAGTTCTTC. Protein product: CASRPSAGVSGGNEQFF.

This chain uses TRBV4-1 with TRBJ2-3; 7 bases are a match to TRBD2. CDR3 length: 16 amino acids. From germline, CDR1 is MGHRA and CDR2 YSYEKL. Unmatched junction bases numbered 11, after V lost 3 bases and J lost 5 bases. CDR3 bases: TGCGCCAGCAGCCAGCAAGTACTAGCGAGGGGAGATACGCAGTATTTT. This sequence encodes CASSQQVLARGDTQYF.

V gene TRBV2 combines with J gene TRBJ1-2, with D unclear. This CDR3 region has 13 residues. V was shortened by 6 bases and J by 6 bases, with 14 bases between the two germline ends. The V gene's germline CDR1 is SNHLY and CDR2 FYNNEI. CDR3 DNA sequence: TGTGCCAGCAGCCCCCCCGGATTCAATGGCTACACCTTC. Residues: CASSPPGFNGYTF.

The chain employs TRBV7-3 and TRBJ2-7; TRBD2 agrees at 7 bases. The V segment lost 1 base and the J segment 3 bases; nucleotides outside the gene matches: 3. Germline V gives CDR1 SGHTA, CDR2 FQGTGA. CDR3 size: 14 residues. CDR3 nucleotide sequence: TGTGCCAGCAGCTTAATGGGGAGGGACTACGAGCAGTACTTC. The encoded protein is CASSLMGRDYEQYF.

The chain joins TRBV18 to TRBJ2-2; a weak D match, TRBD1 (5 bases). CDR3 length equals 14 residues. Germline loops: CDR1 KGHSH, CDR2 LQKENI. V dropped 3 bases and J dropped 6 bases, with 11 bases sitting between them. The DNA for the CDR3 is TGTGCCAGCTCACCGATTATAGGGGCCGGGGAGCTGTTTTTT. This encodes CASSPIIGAGELFF.

A remark on this clone: Given the absence of the conserved phenylalanine or tryptophan at the CDR3 end, a read error is likely. No DNA is shown, since the ends of the CDR3 on it are uncertain; the CDR3 is the one TCRdb lists. The chain links TRBV21-1 to TRBJ1-3. TRBV21-1 is termed a pseudogene. Including both end residues, the CDR3 is 11 amino acids long. CDR3 protein: CASSKARGRRH.

V gene TRBV19 combines with J gene TRBJ1-1, with D possibly TRBD1 on 6 matching bases. The CDR3 has 13 amino acids. Germline V gene sequence: CDR1 LNHDA, CDR2 SQIVND (reference sequence). Trimming removed 6 bases from V and 1 base from J, with 9 bases in between. The CDR3 nucleotides read TGTGCCAGTAGAAACAGGGAGAACACTGAAGCTTTCTTT. Protein product: CASRNRENTEAFF.